This entry lists 13 T cell receptor beta chains sequenced from one sample in a study of cytomegalovirus exposure and HLA in healthy donors. The primer mix had 60 Vbeta and 13 Jbeta primers. Only in-frame clones appear in the TCRdb table, and some are missing; sequencing was by immunoSEQ multiplex PCR. This sample has roughly 160,000 clones; 60% to 80% occur once, and the top ten carry 3.7%. The specimen was PBMCs. These receptors all stem from a man in his thirties or forties in good health and CMV-seropositive.

V and J are TRBV28 and TRBJ1-2, with 8 bases aligning to TRBD1. V shed 9 bases and J 4 bases; nucleotides not matched to a gene: 7. The CDR3 has 13 amino acids. The germline CDR1 and CDR2 sequences are MDHEN and SYDVKM. DNA of the CDR3: TGTGCCAGTACAGGGGGTTGGGCCTATGGCTACACCTTC. This encodes CASTGGWAYGYTF.

The chain couples TRBV5-1 to TRBJ1-1, with unresolved D. Looked up from germline, CDR1 is SGHRS and CDR2 is YFSETQ. V was pared by 0 bases and J by 2 bases, with 8 bases between. The CDR3 consists of 14 residues. DNA for the CDR3: TGCGCCAGCAGCTTGGCCAGTTTTAACACTGAAGCTTTCTTT. Residues: CASSLASFNTEAFF.

This rearrangement joins TRBV2 to TRBJ1-1, with TRBD1 matching 7 bases. J lost 5 bases, V lost 6 bases, and 9 bases had no gene match. The CDR3 sequence is 14 residues long. Per the germline V gene, CDR1 is SNHLY and CDR2 is FYNNEI. CDR3 nucleotide sequence: TGTGCCAGCAGCGCACAGGGGTTTGGGACTGAAGCTTTCTTT. This sequence encodes CASSAQGFGTEAFF.

This rearrangement joins TRBV7-2 to TRBJ2-3, with TRBD2 matching 15 bases. Germline V CDR1 and CDR2: SGHTA, FQGNSA. J gave up 8 bases and V 1 base, and 7 bases lay outside the gene matches. The CDR3 sequence is 17 residues long. CDR3 DNA sequence: TGTGCCAGCAGCTTAGATGGACTAGCGGGGGGGCACGGTACGCAGTATTTT. Translated, it gives CASSLDGLAGGHGTQYF.

The chain employs TRBV2 and TRBJ2-7; 8 bases agree with TRBD1. The junction had 12 bases not matched to a gene; V was cut back by 6 bases and J by 11 bases. Germline lookup yields CDR1 SNHLY and CDR2 FYNNEI. This CDR3 is built from 13 residues. Written as DNA, the CDR3 is TGTGCCAGCAGGTGGAAGGGCCAGGACAGGGAGTACTTC. It specifies CASRWKGQDREYF. The whole variable domain, remainder taken from reference TRBV2 and TRBJ2-7, is EPEVTQTPSHQVTQMGQEVILRCVPISNHLYFYWYRQILGQKVEFLVSFYNNEISEKSEIFDDQFSVERPDGSNFTLKIRSTKLEDSAMYFCASRWKGQDREYFGPGTRLTVT.

V usage is TRBV19 and J usage is TRBJ1-4; a weak D match, TRBD1 (6 bases). V lost 4 bases and J lost 8, with 11 bases in between. CDR1 is LNHDA, CDR2 SQIVND, per germline (reference sequence). The length of the CDR3 is 13 residues. The CDR3 spells CASSKGQSEKLFF. Written as DNA, the CDR3 is TGTGCCAGTAGTAAAGGACAGTCGGAAAAACTGTTTTTT.

This clone was found a few times. CDR3 nucleotide sequence: TGCGCCAGCAGCTTCGGACTTCGGGAGACCCAGTACTTC. This translates into CASSFGLRETQYF. The J gene is TRBJ2-5, the V gene TRBV5-1, with a tentative D call TRBD2 (5 bases). Germline-derived CDR1 and CDR2 are SGHRS and YFSETQ. Trimming removed 2 bases at V and 5 bases at J, with 10 bases between. The CDR3 is 13 residues long.

The rearrangement uses TRBV20-1 and TRBJ2-7; D ambiguous. The ends were cut back, 0 bases at V and 7 bases at J, with 7 bases in the middle. The CDR3 is made up of 11 amino acids. Germline CDR1 is DFQATT and CDR2 is SNEGSKA (reference sequence). Here the CDR3 DNA reads TGCAGTGCTAGAGATCAGTCAGAGCAGTACTTC. Translation gives CSARDQSEQYF.

The V gene is TRBV2, the J gene TRBJ1-2; no firm D call. Between the trimmed V and J ends, which lost 2 bases and 4 bases, there was a span of 11 bases. Germline CDR1 SNHLY, CDR2 FYNNEI. This CDR3 is 14 amino acids long. The CDR3 DNA follows: TGTGCCAGCAGTGAAAGCCGGGGTTCCTATGGCTACACCTTC. It encodes CASSESRGSYGYTF. The variable domain in full, with the rest retrieved from reference TRBV2 and TRBJ1-2, is EPEVTQTPSHQVTQMGQEVILRCVPISNHLYFYWYRQILGQKVEFLVSFYNNEISEKSEIFDDQFSVERPDGSNFTLKIRSTKLEDSAMYFCASSESRGSYGYTFGSGTRLTVV.

This clone was seen more than once but under ten times. V is TRBV19 and J is TRBJ2-5, with D perhaps matching TRBD1 (5 bases). This CDR3 spans 16 amino acids. The ends were cut back, 0 bases at V and 5 bases at J, with 16 bases in the middle. Germline V CDR1 and CDR2: LNHDA, SQIVND (reference sequence). CDR3 coding DNA: TGTGCCAGTAGTATAGATCGAGCAGGGCACGCGGAGACCCAGTACTTC. It encodes CASSIDRAGHAETQYF.

The chain joins TRBV28 to TRBJ1-1; tentative D call: TRBD1 (6 bases). The V gene's germline CDR1 is MDHEN and CDR2 SYDVKM. The CDR3 loop spans 11 amino acids. The ends were cut back, 10 bases at V and 7 bases at J, with 13 bases in the middle. CDR3 region: CAIYGTFEAFF. CDR3 nucleotides: TGTGCCATCTACGGGACATTTGAAGCTTTCTTT.

The V gene is TRBV11-2, the J gene TRBJ2-3, with D perhaps TRBD2 (5 bases). Germline CDR1 SGHAT, CDR2 FQNNGV. The CDR3 runs to 14 residues. Trimming shortened V by 5 bases and J by 2 bases, and 11 bases separated the two germline ends. The CDR3 DNA is TGTGCCAGCAGCGAAAGCGGCCCCACAGATACGCAGTATTTT. Translated, it gives CASSESGPTDTQYF.

The CDR3: CASSGDRQGNYGYTF. CDR3 nucleotide sequence: TGTGCCAGCAGCGGAGATAGACAGGGGAACTATGGCTACACCTTC. The chain joins TRBV9 to TRBJ1-2; the match to TRBD1 covers 8 bases. With V trimmed by 3 bases and J by 2 bases, 6 bases remained unmatched. Germline CDR1 is SGDLS and CDR2 is YYNGEE. The CDR3 is 15 amino acids.